Below are 20 T cell receptor beta chains sequenced from a single sample in a study of regulatory T cells in long-lasting Graves disease. CDR3-region Arm-PCR and iRepertoire HTBI primers produced the TCR beta libraries. TCRdb recomputed calls from the multiplex PCR reads with MiXCR, one row per CDR3 protein. The sample records hundreds of thousands of distinct CDR3 sequences, roughly a fifth being singletons. The time point: persistent/refractory GD, antithyroid drugs over 5 years with positive TRAb. Extracted RNA from PBMCs served as the source of the TCR library. The material was peripheral blood mononuclear cells (PBMCs), obtained when the disease was refractory, from a patient treated with antithyroid drugs. Receptors were obtained from a female donor with Graves disease.

V usage is TRBV14 and J usage is TRBJ1-2; D is unclear. V shed 1 base and J shed 3 bases, with 9 bases lying between them. The CDR3 has 14 residues. CDR1 SGHDN and CDR2 FVKESK come from the germline V gene. The chain's CDR3 is CASSQGQAYYGYTF. The DNA of the CDR3 is TGTGCCAGCAGCCAAGGCCAGGCCTACTATGGCTACACCTTC.

In this sample, this clonotype turned up many times. The rearrangement uses TRBV12-3 or TRBV12-4 and TRBJ2-2; TRBD1 matches 9 bases. V was clipped by 6 bases and J by 0 bases; unmatched bases: 5. CDR3 length: 16 amino acids. The CDR3: CASRHTGGANTGELFF. CDR3 DNA: TGTGCCAGCAGACATACAGGGGGCGCGAACACCGGGGAGCTGTTTTTT.

There are many counts of this clonotype. The chain couples TRBV28 to TRBJ2-7; 9 nucleotides align to TRBD1. Per the germline V gene, CDR1 is MDHEN and CDR2 is SYDVKM. CDR3 length equals 16 residues. V gave up 3 bases and J gave up 4 bases; unmatched junction bases: 10. The CDR3 region has the DNA TGTGCCAGCAGTTTGGGCAGCGACAGGGGGTGGTACGAGCAGTACTTC. Amino acid sequence: CASSLGSDRGWYEQYF.

This clonotype was detected only a few times. It may be a read error: a sequence one base away is much more abundant. The J gene is TRBJ2-2, the V gene TRBV2; weak D call: TRBD1 (6 bases). This CDR3 region has 15 residues. CDR1 and CDR2 from the germline V gene are SNHLY and FYNNEI. The CDR3 sequence is CTSLKGTTNTGELFF. For the CDR3, the DNA is TGTACCAGCTTAAAGGGGACAACGAACACCGGGGAGCTGTTTTTT. Filled out from reference TRBV2 and TRBJ2-2, the complete variable domain reads EPEVTQTPSHQVTQMGQEVILRCVPISNHLYFYWYRQILGQKVEFLVSFYNNEISEKSEIFDDQFSVERPDGSNFTLKIRSTKLEDSAMYFCTSLKGTTNTGELFFGEGSRLTVL.

The sample holds a few counts of this clonotype. The CDR3 spells CASSLDGDGKGYTF. CDR3 nucleotides: TGCGCCAGCAGCTTGGACGGGGATGGAAAAGGCTACACCTTC. This chain joins TRBV5-1 and TRBJ1-2; no firm D call. The CDR3 loop spans 14 amino acids. Deletions cut 0 bases from V and 8 bases from J, with 14 bases between. Germline-derived CDR1 and CDR2 are SGHRS and YFSETQ.

This clonotype was seen more than once but under ten times. The rearrangement links TRBV28 to TRBJ2-1; no firm D call. The V and J ends lost 5 bases and 6 bases respectively, with 5 bases between them. The germline gives CDR1 MDHEN, CDR2 SYDVKM. The CDR3 runs 11 residues. CDR3 sequence (DNA): TGTGCCAGCAGTGTCCTCAATGAGCAGTTCTTC. Translated: CASSVLNEQFF.

In its sample, this clonotype was seen many times. The chain is built from TRBV24-1 and TRBJ2-2; 7 bases line up with TRBD2. The CDR3 runs to 14 residues. Trimming removed 6 bases from V and 4 bases from J; junction bases left unmatched: 4. The germline V gene encodes CDR1 KGHDR and CDR2 SFDVKD. The CDR3 loop is CATSYGGGTGELFF. CDR3 DNA: TGTGCCACCAGTTATGGCGGGGGCACCGGGGAGCTGTTTTTT.

There are many counts of this clonotype. J is TRBJ1-5 and V is TRBV28; TRBD1 might be the D (6 bases). Trimming stripped 3 bases from V and 6 bases from J, with 12 bases between. CDR1 and CDR2 from the germline V gene are MDHEN and SYDVKM. The CDR3 totals 14 residues. The CDR3 sequence: CASSLVQGSQPQHF. The CDR3 DNA sequence: TGTGCCAGCAGTTTGGTCCAGGGGAGTCAGCCCCAGCATTTT.

There are many counts of this clonotype. The V gene is TRBV29-1, the J gene TRBJ1-2, with TRBD1 identical over 7 bases. Germline-derived CDR1 and CDR2 are SQVTM and ANQGSEA. With V trimmed by 6 bases and J by 5 bases, 3 bases remained unmatched. CDR3 size: 11 residues. CDR3 sequence reads: CSVEGAYGYTF. Written as DNA, the CDR3 is TGCAGCGTAGAGGGGGCGTATGGCTACACCTTC. Full variable domain (remainder filled in from reference TRBV29-1 and TRBJ1-2): SAVISQKPSRDICQRGTSLTIQCQVDSQVTMMFWYRQQPGQSLTLIATANQGSEATYESGFVIDKFPISRPNLTFSTLTVSNMSPEDSSIYLCSVEGAYGYTFGSGTRLTVV.

This clonotype occurred many times. The rearrangement links TRBV12-5 to TRBJ2-5, with a possible D match to TRBD1 (7 bases). The CDR3 contains 14 residues. Germline V lookup: CDR1 LGHNT, CDR2 FRNRAP. The V end lost 5 bases, the J end lost 2 bases, and 12 bases lay between the germline ends. CDR3 in DNA: TGTGCTAGTGGTGGCGGGACAGCACAAGAGACCCAGTACTTC. Residues: CASGGGTAQETQYF.

This clonotype has a count of ten or more. V and J are TRBV11-2 and TRBJ2-5, with 8 positions matching TRBD2. V was clipped by 11 bases and J by 5 bases; unmatched bases: 7. The CDR3 length is 12 residues. Germline V gene sequence: CDR1 SGHAT, CDR2 FQNNGV. CDR3 protein: CASRGGGETQYF. In DNA form, the CDR3 reads TGTGCCTCCCGGGGGGGCGGGGAGACCCAGTACTTC.

Notes on this clonotype: Given a far larger clone just one base away, this is likely a sequencing read error. This sequence joins TRBV6-2 or TRBV6-3 and TRBJ2-7, with D uncertain. The CDR3 is made up of 12 amino acids. Germline V gives CDR1 MNHEY, CDR2 SVGEGT. In nucleotides, the CDR3 is TGTGCCGGCAGTGAATGGTGGTACGAGCAGTACTTC. This encodes CAGSEWWYEQYF.

This clonotype was recorded at least ten times. The rearrangement uses TRBV7-9 and TRBJ2-7; TRBD1 aligns across 9 bases. V was pared by 8 bases and J by 6 bases, with 11 bases of the junction left unmatched. The CDR3 totals 14 residues. Germline V gene data show CDR1 as SEHNR and CDR2 as FQNEAQ (reference sequence). The DNA of the CDR3 is TGTGCCAGCCGAGGGGGGACAGGGCTCTTCGAGCAGTACTTC. Its translation: CASRGGTGLFEQYF.

This clonotype was found many times. The rearrangement uses TRBV30 and TRBJ1-4, with a tentative D call TRBD1 (5 bases). The CDR3 length is 14 residues. V lost 0 bases to trimming and J lost 7 bases, with 12 bases between them. Germline V lookup: CDR1 GTSNPN, CDR2 SVGIG (reference sequence). In nucleotides, the CDR3 is TGTGCCTGGAGTGTGGAGGGGCTATCTGAAAAACTGTTTTTT. Its protein is CAWSVEGLSEKLFF.

In this sample, this clonotype turned up many times. V is TRBV6-5 and J is TRBJ1-5; no clear D gene. This CDR3 comprises 13 residues. Germline V lookup: CDR1 MNHEY, CDR2 SVGAGI. V gave up 4 bases and J gave up 5 bases, with 9 bases separating them. The CDR3 here is CASSLTVDQPQHF. Here the CDR3 DNA reads TGTGCCAGCAGTTTGACGGTAGATCAGCCCCAGCATTTT.

This chain links TRBV6-1 with TRBJ1-1; a possible D gene is TRBD1 (5 bases). Trimming pared 6 bases from V and 4 bases from J, leaving 12 bases between. The CDR3 is made up of 13 amino acids. Germline assignment: CDR1 MNHNS and CDR2 SASEGT. CDR3 coding DNA: TGTGCCAGCAGGCAACGGGGGTTCACTGAAGCTTTCTTT. Translation gives CASRQRGFTEAFF.

Only a few counts were recorded for this clonotype. This chain links TRBV3-1 with TRBJ2-5, with TRBD1 identical over 10 bases. Germline CDR1 reads LGHDT; CDR2 reads YNNKEL (reference sequence). CDR3 length: 22 residues. The junction had 25 bases not matched to a gene; V was cut back by 0 bases and J by 6 bases. The CDR3 bases are TGTGCCAGCAGCCAAGAAGACAGTTGGGGGACAGGGGTTAAAGAACTGTTAAAGACCCAGTACTTC. This codes for CASSQEDSWGTGVKELLKTQYF.

Many counts were recorded for this clonotype. The rearrangement uses TRBV15 and TRBJ2-2; 14 bases line up with TRBD2. Germline V gives CDR1 LNHNV, CDR2 YYDKDF (reference sequence). CDR3 length: 18 residues. The V gene end was trimmed by 1 base and the J gene end by 5 bases; junction bases not matched to a gene: 6. CDR3 coding DNA: TGTGCCACCAGCAGAGGGACTAGCGGGAGGCGGTATACCGGGGAGCTGTTTTTT. Translation: CATSRGTSGRRYTGELFF. The variable domain in full, completed from reference TRBV15 and TRBJ2-2, reads DAMVIQNPRYQVTQFGKPVTLSCSQTLNHNVMYWYQQKSSQAPKLLFHYYDKDFNNEADTPDNFQSRRPNTSFCFLDIRSPGLGDTAMYLCATSRGTSGRRYTGELFFGEGSRLTVL.

The chain links TRBV10-3 to TRBJ2-7; 8 nucleotides match TRBD1. The germline CDR1 and CDR2 sequences are ENHRY and SYGVKD. The CDR3 sequence is 16 residues long. V lost 2 bases and J lost 4; bases outside the gene matches: 10. This chain's CDR3 is CAISEATGAWEYEQYF. DNA for the CDR3: TGTGCCATCAGTGAGGCGACAGGGGCCTGGGAGTACGAGCAGTACTTC.

This clonotype was detected only once. Possible read error: a much larger clone is one base away. The V gene is TRBV3-1, the J gene TRBJ1-4; no firm D call. Germline V lookup: CDR1 LGHDT, CDR2 YNNKEL (reference sequence). The CDR3 loop spans 14 amino acids. CDR3 coding DNA: TGTGCCAGCAGCCAACCTCTCCTGGATGAAAAACTGTCTTTT. The encoded protein is CASSQPLLDEKLSF.